This section outlines one T cell receptor beta chain sequence together with its context. Its antigen target is currently unknown. No qualities accompany the bases; no much larger clone lies one base away. Libraries were prepared through the immunoSEQ multiplex PCR assay. A mixture of 60 forward primers for TCR Vbeta segments and 13 reverse primers for TCR Jbeta segments was used in the multiplex PCR. Amplification of the CDR3 region of rearranged TCR beta genes was performed with a multiplex PCR assay on genomic DNA. On the Illumina HiSeq System, the amplified TCR beta libraries were sequenced as 87-base-pair reads. Processing in the source paper ran as follows. Across the 670 or so repertoires, a later analysis counted tens of millions of unique TCR beta chains, about 10 million of which were shared by at least two donors. To remove PCR and sequencing errors, raw reads were error-corrected and collapsed into unique sequences using a nearest-neighbor algorithm that merged closely related sequences. V, D and J gene segments were assigned by aligning CDR3 sequences to IMGT reference sequences. Each retained sequence needed at least a six-nucleotide match to both a V gene segment and a J gene segment. Rearrangements were classified as productive when the CDR3 lacked stop codons and remained in frame with V and J, and all other rearrangements were classified as non-productive. CDR3 was defined according to IMGT convention as the region running from the second conserved V-encoded cysteine to the conserved J-encoded phenylalanine. The earlier analysis of 500 to 650 of the donors excluded any sequence lacking an unambiguous match to a single V gene segment. An earlier analysis of several hundred of the donors classified V segments as functional when productive rearrangements were above 56.7% and as segregating when the standard deviation between donors was above 5%. A statistical classification framework was built to diagnose cytomegalovirus status from the catalog of TCR beta chain sequences. V and J gene assignment, in a later analysis, came from comparing TCR nucleotide sequences with IMGT/GENE-DB human TR gene sequences. A later analysis assigned CDR3 sequences and most-parsimonious VDJ recombination scenarios with the TCRdist pipeline. In a later analysis, each TCR beta chain was defined by its CDR3 amino acid sequence together with its V-gene family, and reads lacking a unique V-gene family were excluded. To address suspected cross-contamination and a sequencing artifact, a later analysis removed several hundred highly shared, low-generation-probability nucleotide sequences. For each public chain, a later analysis derived a clonal expansion index from normalized ranks of inferred template counts within each repertoire. Generation probabilities in a later analysis came from a VDJ recombination model fitted to out-of-frame rearrangements, and those results were checked against IGoR. In a later analysis, hypergeometric tests were used to score TCR-TCR, TCR-HLA and TCR-CMV co-occurrence, with a repertoire-size bias correction applied to TCR pairs. In a later analysis, false discovery rates were estimated by permuting HLA or CMV assignments 20 times. In a later analysis, co-occurring TCRs were grouped using DBSCAN, with TCRdist sequence similarity added in when clustering inside HLA-allele-positive subsets. Repertoires with fewer than 30,000 or more than 120,000 public chains were left out of co-occurrence clustering, as were about 5 repertoires with anomalous nucleotide sharing. TCRdb obtained this table from immuneACCESS and retained in-frame rearrangements with V and J assigned. These tables miss some clones; where compared with another copy, unresolved V genes account for less than half of the shortfall, and the remainder is unexplained. V and J calls plus clone size are reproduced from that table; the DNA served to infer D and trimming. The sample contains around 100,000 clones, 79% of them found a single time. Around 3.1% of the sample is held by the ten biggest clonotypes.

The data belong to a study of cytomegalovirus exposure and HLA in healthy donors (dated by TCRdb to the late 2010s). Regarding the research as a whole: In an earlier analysis of under 750 of the donors, around 300 Gb of sequence data and some 120 million unique TCR beta sequences from about 179 million T cells were reported. Because of strong linkage in the cohort, five DR-DQ haplotypes were treated as single units for association and clustering. Among 398 genotyped donors of the cohort, an average of about 240,000 unique TCR beta nucleotide sequences was sequenced per donor, of which 15% to 20% were non-productive. An early release that covered fewer than 800 HLA-typed donors contained around 330 gigabases of sequencing data and approximately 85 million unique TCR sequences. In an earlier analysis of roughly 540 of the donors, high-throughput TCR beta sequencing was used to judge whether each TCR beta V gene segment behaved as functional or pseudogenic. Every discovery cohort repertoire had been produced on one sequencing platform. Genome-wide SNP genotypes for about 65% of the 666 donors were used in a later genetic analysis, which treated that subset as a discovery cohort. Alongside the repertoire data, information on donor age, sex, ethnicity and CMV serostatus was compiled. The study aimed to test whether signatures of past pathogen exposure could be identified by cataloging public T cell receptors. Among the approximately 400 genotyped donors, around 81% belonged to the genetic ancestry cluster associated with self-reported Caucasian donors. A later analysis re-analyzed previously published TCR beta repertoires from about 730 donors and added high-resolution HLA genotyping to study TCR occurrence patterns. The number of donors typed differed by locus, with about 629-630 for A, B, C, DRB1 and DQB1, around 500 for DQA1, 600 to 610 for DPA1, and approximately 470 for DPB1. High-throughput TCR immunosequencing, statistical association of individual TCRs with disease status, and machine learning were combined to predict cytomegalovirus infection status. A separate validation cohort of about 110 different subjects was used in addition to the roughly 700-subject first cohort. The study profiled the T cell repertoires of about 640 subjects by immunosequencing and related them to cytomegalovirus serostatus. Class I and class II HLA loci were covered by the typing at four-digit resolution. The later analysis used no new phenotypic data to find candidate immune exposures, relying instead on TCR beta sequences and their occurrence across donors. Overall study results and their limits: According to a later analysis, most CMV-associated TCR beta chains appeared to be HLA-restricted, and the HLA associations seemed to be driven largely by CMV exposure. Several of the top co-occurrence clusters appeared to be linked to parvovirus B19, influenza, CMV and Epstein-Barr virus, according to a later analysis. The only immune exposure information available for the cohort was CMV serostatus. The study gave a list of under 200 TCR beta chains associated with cytomegalovirus. In a later analysis, HLA-associated TCR beta chains showed more clonal expansion and lower generation probabilities than non-associated chains that were equally common. A further reported finding was that TCR beta sequences accurately predicted the HLA-A and HLA-B alleles for most subjects in the first cohort. The classifier was reported to diagnose cytomegalovirus status with high specificity and sensitivity in both the original and validation cohorts. Because HLA typing was missing for some donors at each locus, association tests included only the typed subset. In a later analysis, around 17,000 TCR beta sequences were associated with specific HLA alleles at a false discovery rate of 0.05. In a later analysis, TCR association rates were found to vary across HLA loci, with the most associated TCRs seen for DRB1 alleles and the fewest for HLA-C alleles. In a later genetic analysis, a missense DCLRE1C variant was associated with V-gene and J-gene trimming of TCR beta chains, and the association was replicated in an independent cohort. Three of the identified cytomegalovirus-associated TCR beta chains were confirmed in vitro to be specific for cytomegalovirus antigens. Some IMGT-functional V segments, including TRBV6-2 and TRBV6-3, could not be distinguished by the 87-base-pair reads and were therefore excluded. Correlated functional status among segregating V segments might reflect linkage disequilibrium, but an unknown experimental factor could not be ruled out. A cluster of highly shared sequence variants was judged likely to represent a technical artifact of the sequencing pipeline. Because counts were too low, about 15 rarely observed V segments, including chromosome 9 orphons, were left out of the earlier analysis of some 600 of the donors. Most TCR sequences were seen in very few donors, while some public TCRs were found in many individuals. Strong co-occurrence of HLA alleles, especially DR and DQ, made assigning TCR associations to individual alleles difficult. In an earlier analysis of 587 of the donors, most TCR beta V segments appeared in productive rearrangements about 87% or about 30% of the time, broadly matching IMGT annotations. In a later genetic analysis, fewer N-insertions in productive TCRs were reported among donors in an Asian-associated ancestry cluster than the roughly 700-donor mean. According to the authors, the approach could potentially be generalized to other disease states and immunological phenotypes. Only TCR beta chains were sequenced in this cohort, and the absence of alpha or paired-chain data limited detectable features. Sequencing depth was assumed to be roughly uniform across donors in the presence/absence analyses, though that assumption may not hold.

The cysteine opens and the phenylalanine closes a CDR3 of 14 amino acids. The retained sequence is limited to the CDR3, 42 bases, with the frame set at the first base. V was cut back by 1 base and J by 7 bases, leaving a gap of 13 bases between them. The cohort was made up of roughly 670 healthy bone marrow donors. At the time of sampling, every cohort member was nominally healthy, though immune exposures that went unrecorded were likely present. The donor tested CMV seronegative, placing the donor among the 352 seronegative members of the cohort. Every donor gave a peripheral blood sample, and the peripheral blood mononuclear cells from that sample were used for TCR beta sequencing. Genomic DNA was extracted from the blood cell samples with the Qiagen DNeasy Blood Extraction Kit.

The clonotype comes from a woman in her thirties or forties in good health and CMV-seronegative. Here the chain combines TRBV23-1 and TRBJ1-2; too little of a D gene remains to name it. TRBV23-1 is designated an ORF whose function remains uncertain. Material for sequencing was PBMCs. The nucleotide sequence reads TGCGCCAGCAGTCAATTTGGAGAAAAAGGTGGCTACACCTTC. Its coded protein is CASSQFGEKGGYTF.